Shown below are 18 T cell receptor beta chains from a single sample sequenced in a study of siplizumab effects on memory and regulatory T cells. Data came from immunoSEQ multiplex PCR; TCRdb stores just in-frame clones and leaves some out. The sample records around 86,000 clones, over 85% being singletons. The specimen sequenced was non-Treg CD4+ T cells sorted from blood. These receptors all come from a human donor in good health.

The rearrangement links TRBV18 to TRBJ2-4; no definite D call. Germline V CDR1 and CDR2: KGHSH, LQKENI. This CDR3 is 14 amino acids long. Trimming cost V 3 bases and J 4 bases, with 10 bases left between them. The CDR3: CASSPANLKNIQYF. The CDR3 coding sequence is TGTGCCAGCTCACCTGCTAACCTTAAAAACATTCAGTACTTC.

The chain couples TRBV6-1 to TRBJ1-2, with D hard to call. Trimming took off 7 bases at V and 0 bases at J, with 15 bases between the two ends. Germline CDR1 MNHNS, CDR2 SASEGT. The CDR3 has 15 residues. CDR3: CASTSQEEANYGYTF. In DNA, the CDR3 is TGTGCCAGCACCTCCCAAGAGGAAGCTAACTATGGCTACACCTTC.

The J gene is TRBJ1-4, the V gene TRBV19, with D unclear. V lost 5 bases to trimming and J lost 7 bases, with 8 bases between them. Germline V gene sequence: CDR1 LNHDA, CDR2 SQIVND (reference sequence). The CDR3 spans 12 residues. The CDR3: CASSDITEKLFF. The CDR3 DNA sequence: TGTGCCAGTAGTGATATAACTGAAAAACTGTTTTTT.

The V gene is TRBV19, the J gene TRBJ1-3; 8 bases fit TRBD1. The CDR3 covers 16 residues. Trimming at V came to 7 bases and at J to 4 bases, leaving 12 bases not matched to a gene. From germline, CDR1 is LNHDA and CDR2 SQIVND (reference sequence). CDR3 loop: CASTRGPQGVGNTIYF. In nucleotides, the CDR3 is TGTGCCAGTACCAGAGGCCCACAGGGGGTCGGAAACACCATATATTTT.

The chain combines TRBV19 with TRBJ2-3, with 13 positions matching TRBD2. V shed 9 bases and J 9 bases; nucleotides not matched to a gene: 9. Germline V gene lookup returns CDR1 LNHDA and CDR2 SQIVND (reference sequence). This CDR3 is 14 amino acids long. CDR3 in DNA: TGTGCCAGCTCACTAGCGGGGGGGCTGGGAACGCAGTATTTT. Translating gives CASSLAGGLGTQYF. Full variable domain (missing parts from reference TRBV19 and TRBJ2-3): DGGITQSPKYLFRKEGQNVTLSCEQNLNHDAMYWYRQDPGQGLRLIYYSQIVNDFQKGDIAEGYSVSREKKESFPLTVTSAQKNPTAFYLCASSLAGGLGTQYFGPGTRLTVL.

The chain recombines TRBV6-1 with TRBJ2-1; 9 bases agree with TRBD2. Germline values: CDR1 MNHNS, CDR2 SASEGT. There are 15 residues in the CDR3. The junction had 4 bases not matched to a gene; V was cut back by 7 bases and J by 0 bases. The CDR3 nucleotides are TGTGCCAGCATGACTAGCGGAAGCTCCTACAATGAGCAGTTCTTC. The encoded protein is CASMTSGSSYNEQFF.

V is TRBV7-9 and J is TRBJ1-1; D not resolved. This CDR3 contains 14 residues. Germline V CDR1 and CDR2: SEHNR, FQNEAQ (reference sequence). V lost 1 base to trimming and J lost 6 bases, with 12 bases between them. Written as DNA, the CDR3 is TGTGCCAGCAGCTTAGAAGCGCGCGGGGCTGAAGCTTTCTTT. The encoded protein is CASSLEARGAEAFF.

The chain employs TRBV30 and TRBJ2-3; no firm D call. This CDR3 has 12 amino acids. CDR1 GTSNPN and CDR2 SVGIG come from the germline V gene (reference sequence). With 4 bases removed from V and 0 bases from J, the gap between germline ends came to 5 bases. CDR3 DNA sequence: TGTGCCTGGACGCAGAGCACAGATACGCAGTATTTT. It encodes CAWTQSTDTQYF.

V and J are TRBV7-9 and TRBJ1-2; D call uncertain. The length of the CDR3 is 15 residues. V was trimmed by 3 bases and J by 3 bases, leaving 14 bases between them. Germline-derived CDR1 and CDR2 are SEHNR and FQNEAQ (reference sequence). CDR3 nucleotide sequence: TGTGCCAGCAGCTTCGGCGACGAAAGTTACTATGGCTACACCTTC. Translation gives CASSFGDESYYGYTF.

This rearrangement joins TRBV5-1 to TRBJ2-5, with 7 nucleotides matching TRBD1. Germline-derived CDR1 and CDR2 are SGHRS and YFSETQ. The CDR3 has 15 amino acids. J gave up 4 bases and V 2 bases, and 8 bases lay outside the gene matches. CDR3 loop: CASSLGQAARETQYF. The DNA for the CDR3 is TGCGCCAGCAGCTTAGGACAGGCGGCTCGAGAGACCCAGTACTTC.

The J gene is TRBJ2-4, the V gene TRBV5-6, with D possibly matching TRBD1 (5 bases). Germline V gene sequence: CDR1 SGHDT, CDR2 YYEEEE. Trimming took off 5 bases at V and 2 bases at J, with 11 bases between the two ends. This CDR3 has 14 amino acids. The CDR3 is CASRAVGPKNIQYF. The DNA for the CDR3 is TGTGCCAGCAGAGCCGTGGGGCCCAAAAACATTCAGTACTTC.

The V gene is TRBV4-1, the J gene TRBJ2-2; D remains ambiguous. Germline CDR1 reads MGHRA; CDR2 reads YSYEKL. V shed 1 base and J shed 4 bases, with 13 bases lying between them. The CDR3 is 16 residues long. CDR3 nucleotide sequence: TGCGCCAGCAGCCAAGGATCCAGAGGAGTCACCGGGGAGCTGTTTTTT. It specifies CASSQGSRGVTGELFF.

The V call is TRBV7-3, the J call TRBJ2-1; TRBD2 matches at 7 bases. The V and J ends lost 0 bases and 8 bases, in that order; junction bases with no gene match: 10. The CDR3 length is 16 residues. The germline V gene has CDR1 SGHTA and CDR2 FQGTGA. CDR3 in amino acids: CASSLTGGSPNYEQFF. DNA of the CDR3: TGTGCCAGCAGCTTAACGGGCGGGAGCCCTAACTATGAGCAGTTCTTC.

The CDR3, as DNA: TGTGCCAGCACCCAAAACAGGGGCGAGCAGTACTTC. It translates to CASTQNRGEQYF. V and J are TRBV2 and TRBJ2-7; 7 nucleotides align to TRBD1. There are 12 residues in the CDR3. J lost 6 bases, V lost 7 bases, and 6 bases had no gene match. From germline, CDR1 is SNHLY and CDR2 FYNNEI.

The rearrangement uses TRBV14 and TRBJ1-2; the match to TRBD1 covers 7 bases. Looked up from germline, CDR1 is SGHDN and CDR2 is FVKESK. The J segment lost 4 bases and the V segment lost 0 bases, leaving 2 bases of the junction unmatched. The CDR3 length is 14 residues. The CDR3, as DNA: TGTGCCAGCAGCCAAGAAGACAGGGTCTATGGCTACACCTTC. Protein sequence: CASSQEDRVYGYTF.

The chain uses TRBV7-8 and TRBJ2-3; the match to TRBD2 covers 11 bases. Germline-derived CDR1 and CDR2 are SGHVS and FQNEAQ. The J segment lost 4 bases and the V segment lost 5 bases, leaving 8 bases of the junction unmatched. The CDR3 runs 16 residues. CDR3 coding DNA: TGTGCCAGCAGCCACCTAGCGGGAGGAGAACCAGATACGCAGTATTTT. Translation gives CASSHLAGGEPDTQYF.

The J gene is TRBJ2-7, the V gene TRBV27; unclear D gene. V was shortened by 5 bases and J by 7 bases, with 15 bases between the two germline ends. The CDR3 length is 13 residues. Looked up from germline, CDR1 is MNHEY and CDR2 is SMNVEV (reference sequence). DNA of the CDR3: TGTGCCAGCAGTCCCCGGTCTCGAGGTGAGCAGTACTTC. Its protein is CASSPRSRGEQYF.

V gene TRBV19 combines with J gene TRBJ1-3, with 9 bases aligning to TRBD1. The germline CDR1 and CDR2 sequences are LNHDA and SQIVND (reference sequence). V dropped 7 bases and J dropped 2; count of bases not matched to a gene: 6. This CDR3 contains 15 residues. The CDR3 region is CASILGTGTGNTIYF. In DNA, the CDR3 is TGTGCCAGTATTTTGGGGACAGGGACTGGAAACACCATATATTTT.